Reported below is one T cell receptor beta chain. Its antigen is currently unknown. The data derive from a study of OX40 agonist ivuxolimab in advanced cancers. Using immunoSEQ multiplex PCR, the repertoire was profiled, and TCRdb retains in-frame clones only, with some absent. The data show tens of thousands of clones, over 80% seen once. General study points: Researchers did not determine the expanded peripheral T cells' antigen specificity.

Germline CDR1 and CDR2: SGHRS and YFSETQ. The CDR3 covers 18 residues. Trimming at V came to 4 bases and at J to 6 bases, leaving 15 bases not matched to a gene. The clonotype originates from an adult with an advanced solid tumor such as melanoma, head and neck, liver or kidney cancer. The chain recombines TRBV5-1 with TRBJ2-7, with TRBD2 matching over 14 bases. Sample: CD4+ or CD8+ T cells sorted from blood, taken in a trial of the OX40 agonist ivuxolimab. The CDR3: CASSINQGLAGVFLEQYF. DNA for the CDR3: TGCGCCAGCAGCATTAACCAGGGACTAGCGGGGGTCTTTCTCGAGCAGTACTTC.